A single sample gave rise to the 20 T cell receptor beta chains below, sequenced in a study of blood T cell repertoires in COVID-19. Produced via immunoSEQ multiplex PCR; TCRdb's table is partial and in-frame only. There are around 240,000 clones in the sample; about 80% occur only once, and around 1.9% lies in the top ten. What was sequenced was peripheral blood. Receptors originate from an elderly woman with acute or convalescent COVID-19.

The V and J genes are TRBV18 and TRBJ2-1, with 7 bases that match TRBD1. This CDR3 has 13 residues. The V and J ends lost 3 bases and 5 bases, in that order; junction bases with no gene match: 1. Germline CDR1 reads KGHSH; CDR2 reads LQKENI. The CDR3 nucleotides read TGTGCCAGCTCACCTGGGACAGACAATGAGCAGTTCTTC. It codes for CASSPGTDNEQFF.

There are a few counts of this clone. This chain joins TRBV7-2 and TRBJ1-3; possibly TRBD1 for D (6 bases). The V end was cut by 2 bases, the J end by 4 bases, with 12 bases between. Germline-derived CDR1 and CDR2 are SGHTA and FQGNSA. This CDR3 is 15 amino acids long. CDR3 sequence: CASSLMGARGNTIYF. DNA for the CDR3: TGTGCCAGCAGCTTAATGGGGGCTCGGGGAAACACCATATATTTT. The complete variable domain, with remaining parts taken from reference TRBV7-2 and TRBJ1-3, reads GAGVSQSPSNKVTEKGKDVELRCDPISGHTALYWYRQSLGQGLEFLIYFQGNSAPDKSGLPSDRFSAERTGGSVSTLTIQRTQQEDSAVYLCASSLMGARGNTIYFGEGSWLTVV.

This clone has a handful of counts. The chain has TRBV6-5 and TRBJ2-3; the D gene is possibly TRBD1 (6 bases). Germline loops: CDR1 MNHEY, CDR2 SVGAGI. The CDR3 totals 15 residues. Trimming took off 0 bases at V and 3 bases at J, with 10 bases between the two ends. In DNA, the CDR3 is TGTGCCAGCAGTTACTCCCCTACAGGGACAGATACGCAGTATTTT. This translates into CASSYSPTGTDTQYF.

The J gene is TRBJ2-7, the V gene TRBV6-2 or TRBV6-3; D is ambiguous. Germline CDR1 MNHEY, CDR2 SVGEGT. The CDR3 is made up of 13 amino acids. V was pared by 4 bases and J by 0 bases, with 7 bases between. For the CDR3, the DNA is TGTGCCAGCAGTTTCCTCCTCTCCTACGAGCAGTACTTC. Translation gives CASSFLLSYEQYF.

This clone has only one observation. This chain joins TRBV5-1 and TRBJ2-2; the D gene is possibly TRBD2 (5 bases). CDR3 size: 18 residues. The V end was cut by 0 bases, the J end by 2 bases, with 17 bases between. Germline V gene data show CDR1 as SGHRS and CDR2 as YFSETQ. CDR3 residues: CASSLGLWEAVNTGELFF. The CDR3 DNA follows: TGCGCCAGCAGCTTGGGACTGTGGGAAGCGGTAAACACCGGGGAGCTGTTTTTT.

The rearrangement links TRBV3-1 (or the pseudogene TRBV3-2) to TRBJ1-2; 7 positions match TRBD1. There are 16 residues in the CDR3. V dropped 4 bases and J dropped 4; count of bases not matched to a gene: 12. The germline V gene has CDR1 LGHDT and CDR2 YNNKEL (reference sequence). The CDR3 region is CASSLRDSLRGYGYTF. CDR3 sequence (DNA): TGTGCCAGCAGCCTCCGGGACAGCCTAAGGGGCTATGGCTACACCTTC.

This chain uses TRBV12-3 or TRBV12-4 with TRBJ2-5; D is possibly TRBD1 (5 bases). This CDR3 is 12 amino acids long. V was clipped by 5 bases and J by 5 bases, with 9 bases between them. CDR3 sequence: CASSNNRETQYF. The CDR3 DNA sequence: TGTGCCAGCAGTAACAACAGGGAGACCCAGTACTTC.

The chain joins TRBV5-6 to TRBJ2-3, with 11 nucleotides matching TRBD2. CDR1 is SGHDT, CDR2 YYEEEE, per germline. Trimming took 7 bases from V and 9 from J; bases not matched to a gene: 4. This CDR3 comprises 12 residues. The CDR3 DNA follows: TGTGCCAGCGGACTAGCGGGCGAAACGCAGTATTTT. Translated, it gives CASGLAGETQYF.

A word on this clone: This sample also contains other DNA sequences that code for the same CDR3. CDR3 loop: CASSPDRGSYGYTF. CDR3 sequence (DNA): TGCGCCAGCAGCCCGGACAGGGGTAGCTATGGCTACACCTTC. This chain uses TRBV5-1 with TRBJ1-2, with 9 bases matching TRBD1. The V gene end was trimmed by 4 bases and the J gene end by 4 bases; junction bases not matched to a gene: 5. Germline CDR1 reads SGHRS; CDR2 reads YFSETQ. The CDR3 is made up of 14 amino acids.

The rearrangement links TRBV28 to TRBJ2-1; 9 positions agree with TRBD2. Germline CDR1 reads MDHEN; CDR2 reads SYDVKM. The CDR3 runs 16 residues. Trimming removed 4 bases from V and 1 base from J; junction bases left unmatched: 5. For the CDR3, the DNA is TGTGCCAGCAGTTCCTTTAGCGGGAGATCCTACAATGAGCAGTTCTTC. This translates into CASSSFSGRSYNEQFF.

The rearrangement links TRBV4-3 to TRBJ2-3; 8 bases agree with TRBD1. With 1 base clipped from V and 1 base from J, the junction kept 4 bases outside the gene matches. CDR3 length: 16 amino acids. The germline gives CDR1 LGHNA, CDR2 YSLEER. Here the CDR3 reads CASSQGTTGGTDTQYF. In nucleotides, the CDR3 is TGCGCCAGCAGCCAAGGAACGACAGGGGGCACAGATACGCAGTATTTT.

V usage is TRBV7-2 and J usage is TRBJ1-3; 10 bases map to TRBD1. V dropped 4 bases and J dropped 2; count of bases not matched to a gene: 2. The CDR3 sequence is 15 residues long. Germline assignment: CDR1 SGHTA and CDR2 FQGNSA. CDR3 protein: CASSSDRGTGNTIYF. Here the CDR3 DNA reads TGTGCCAGCAGCTCGGACAGGGGGACTGGAAACACCATATATTTT. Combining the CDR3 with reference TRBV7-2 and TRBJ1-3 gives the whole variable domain GAGVSQSPSNKVTEKGKDVELRCDPISGHTALYWYRQSLGQGLEFLIYFQGNSAPDKSGLPSDRFSAERTGGSVSTLTIQRTQQEDSAVYLCASSSDRGTGNTIYFGEGSWLTVV.

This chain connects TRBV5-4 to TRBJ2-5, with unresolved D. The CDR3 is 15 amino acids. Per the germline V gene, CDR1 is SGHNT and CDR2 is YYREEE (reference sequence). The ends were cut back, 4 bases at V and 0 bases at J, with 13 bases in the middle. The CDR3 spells CASSRSGQYQETQYF. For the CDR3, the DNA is TGTGCCAGCAGCCGATCGGGTCAGTACCAAGAGACCCAGTACTTC.

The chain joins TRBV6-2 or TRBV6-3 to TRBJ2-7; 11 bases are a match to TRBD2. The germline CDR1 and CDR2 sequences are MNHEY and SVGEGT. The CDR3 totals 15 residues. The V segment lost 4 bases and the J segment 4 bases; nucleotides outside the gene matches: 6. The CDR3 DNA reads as TGTGCCAGCAGTTTTAGCGGGAGGGTCTCTTACGAGCAGTACTTC. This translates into CASSFSGRVSYEQYF.

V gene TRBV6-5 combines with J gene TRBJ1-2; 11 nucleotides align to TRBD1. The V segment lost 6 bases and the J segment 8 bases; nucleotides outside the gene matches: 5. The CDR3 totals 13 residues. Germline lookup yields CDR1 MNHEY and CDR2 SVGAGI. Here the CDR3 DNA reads TGTGCCAGCAGACCGGACAGGGGGCAGGGCTACACCTTC. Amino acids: CASRPDRGQGYTF.

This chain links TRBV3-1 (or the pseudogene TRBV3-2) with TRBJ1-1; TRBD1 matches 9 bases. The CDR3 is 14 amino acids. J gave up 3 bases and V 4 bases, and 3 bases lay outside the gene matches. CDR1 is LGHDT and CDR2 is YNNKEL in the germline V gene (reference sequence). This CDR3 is CASSRDRAYTEAFF. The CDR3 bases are TGTGCCAGCAGCCGGGACAGGGCTTACACTGAAGCTTTCTTT.

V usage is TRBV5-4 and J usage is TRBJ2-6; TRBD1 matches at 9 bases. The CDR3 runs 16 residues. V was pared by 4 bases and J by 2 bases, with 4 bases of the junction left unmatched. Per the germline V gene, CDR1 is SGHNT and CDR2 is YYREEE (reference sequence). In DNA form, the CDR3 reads TGTGCCAGCAGCGGACGACAGGGGGCTGGGGCCAACGTCCTGACTTTC. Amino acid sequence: CASSGRQGAGANVLTF.

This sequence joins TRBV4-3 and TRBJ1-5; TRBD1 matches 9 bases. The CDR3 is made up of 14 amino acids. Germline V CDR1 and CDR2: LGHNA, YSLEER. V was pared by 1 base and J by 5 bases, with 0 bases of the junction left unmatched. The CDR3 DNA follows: TGCGCCAGCAGCCAAGGGACAGGGGATCAGCCCCAGCATTTT. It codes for CASSQGTGDQPQHF.

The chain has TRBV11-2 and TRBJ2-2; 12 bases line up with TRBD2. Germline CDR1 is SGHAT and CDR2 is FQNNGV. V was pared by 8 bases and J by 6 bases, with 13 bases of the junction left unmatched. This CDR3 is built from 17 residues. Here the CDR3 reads CASSSAPLAGGPGELFF. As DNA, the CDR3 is TGTGCCAGCTCATCCGCTCCCCTAGCGGGGGGGCCCGGGGAGCTGTTTTTT.

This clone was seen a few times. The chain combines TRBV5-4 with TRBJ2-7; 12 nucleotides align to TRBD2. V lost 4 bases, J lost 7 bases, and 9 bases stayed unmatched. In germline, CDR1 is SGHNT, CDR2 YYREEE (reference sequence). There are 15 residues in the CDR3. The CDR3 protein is CASSRLAGGPGEQYF. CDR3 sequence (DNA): TGTGCCAGCAGCAGGCTAGCGGGAGGGCCTGGAGAGCAGTACTTC.